Listed below are T cell receptor beta chains from one sample, sequenced in a study of sequential checkpoint blockade in melanoma. TCRdb's table, derived via immunoSEQ multiplex PCR, lists solely in-frame clones and lacks some. The sample has about 19,000 clones; over 70% are singletons. Sequenced material: CD8+ T cells sorted from blood (inferred from file names), taken from a patient given nivolumab and ipilimumab in sequence. These receptor sequences come from a human donor with melanoma. The CDR3 runs from the conserved cysteine through the conserved F or W. A D gene is named only where the DNA matches it firmly. The listing skips clone size in some rows; elsewhere it reads once, few, many or a size class.

NA	TRBV28	TRBJ1-4	NA	CASSSYNSPGNEKLFF	TGTGCCAGCAGTTCCTACAACTCGCCGGGGAATGAAAAACTGTTTTTT
TRBD2	TRBV7-6	TRBJ2-7	medium-sized	CASSPGLAGTHEQYF	TGTGCCAGCAGCCCCGGACTAGCGGGGACCCACGAGCAGTACTTC
TRBD1	TRBV7-9	TRBJ2-7	few	CASSPPGQGYEQYF	TGTGCCAGCAGCCCCCCGGGACAGGGGTACGAGCAGTACTTC
TRBD1	TRBV5-6	TRBJ1-2	NA	CASSEGTIFQGGLGYTF	TGTGCCAGCAGCGAAGGGACCATTTTCCAGGGGGGTCTCGGCTACACCTTC
TRBD1	TRBV28	TRBJ1-4	NA	CASSSRDRGEKLFF	TGTGCCAGCAGTTCCCGGGACAGGGGTGAAAAACTGTTTTTT
TRBD2	TRBV7-2	TRBJ2-1	NA	CASSNSGLAVWDEQFF	TGTGCCAGCAGCAACTCCGGACTAGCGGTCTGGGATGAGCAGTTCTTC
TRBD1	TRBV19	TRBJ1-1	NA	CASSIPPRQGEVDTEAFF	TGTGCCAGTAGTATCCCCCCGCGGCAGGGGGAGGTCGACACTGAAGCTTTCTTT
NA	TRBV11-2	TRBJ2-7	NA	CASNVHGLYYEQYF	TGTGCCAGCAATGTCCATGGACTATACTACGAGCAGTACTTC
NA	TRBV2	TRBJ2-7	NA	CASGAVVYEQYF	TGTGCCAGCGGGGCTGTTGTATACGAGCAGTACTTC
NA	TRBV7-6	TRBJ2-1	NA	CASSLSSGSSYNEQFF	TGTGCCAGCAGCTTGTCCAGCGGAAGCTCCTACAATGAGCAGTTCTTC
TRBD1	TRBV6-5	TRBJ2-7	NA	CASSRQGPSYEQYF	TGTGCCAGCAGTCGACAGGGACCATCCTACGAGCAGTACTTC
NA	TRBV18	TRBJ1-5	NA	CASSRLSIGGEDSNQPQHF	TGTGCCAGCTCACGGCTATCTATCGGGGGGGAAGATAGCAATCAGCCCCAGCATTTT
NA	TRBV19	TRBJ2-2	few	CASSATNRAPGELFF	TGTGCCAGTAGTGCAACAAACAGGGCTCCCGGGGAGCTGTTTTTT
TRBD2	TRBV28	TRBJ2-5	NA	CASSSLSSGKETQYF	TGTGCCAGCAGTTCCCTCTCTAGCGGCAAAGAGACCCAGTACTTC
NA	TRBV2	TRBJ2-7	NA	CASMDGLAGYEQYF	TGTGCCAGCATGGATGGTCTGGCGGGGTACGAGCAGTACTTC
NA	TRBV2	TRBJ1-4	NA	CASSEGAREDEKLFF	TGTGCCAGCAGTGAAGGGGCCAGAGAAGATGAAAAACTGTTTTTT
TRBD2	TRBV7-9	TRBJ2-7	few	CASSSSGGWAEQYF	TGTGCCAGCAGCTCCTCGGGGGGGTGGGCCGAGCAGTACTTC
TRBD1	TRBV27	TRBJ1-1	NA	CASRRDSLNTEAFF	TGTGCCAGCAGAAGGGACAGCCTAAACACTGAAGCTTTCTTT
TRBD2	TRBV18	TRBJ2-1	NA	CASSPLAGGDNEQFF	TGTGCCAGCTCTCCCCTAGCGGGAGGTGACAATGAGCAGTTCTTC
TRBD2	TRBV14	TRBJ2-3	NA	CASSLPRAVSGSFTDTQYF	TGTGCCAGCAGCCTCCCCCGAGCTGTTAGCGGGAGTTTCACAGATACGCAGTATTTT
TRBD1	TRBV7-2	TRBJ2-7	NA	CASSLRWGQARGEQYF	TGTGCCAGCAGCTTACGGTGGGGACAGGCAAGGGGCGAGCAGTACTTC
TRBD1	TRBV27	TRBJ1-2	NA	CASSSRGPGGLYGYTF	TGTGCCAGCAGTTCTCGGGGTCCAGGGGGCCTCTATGGCTACACCTTC
TRBD1	TRBV19	TRBJ1-5	NA	CASRTQGGNQPQHF	TGTGCCAGTAGGACACAGGGGGGCAATCAGCCCCAGCATTTT